Reported below is one TCR beta chain. The antigen is not known. Sequencing used immunoSEQ multiplex PCR; TCRdb keeps in-frame clones, though not all of them. The data contain thousands of clones, over 70% of them singletons. Treatment was busulfan-fludarabine conditioning, a marrow graft, and cyclophosphamide on days +3 and +4. The germline gives CDR1 MDHEN, CDR2 SYDVKM. This CDR3 has 14 residues. Trimming at V came to 4 bases and at J to 4 bases, leaving 5 bases not matched to a gene. The source of the sample is a study of T cells after posttransplantation cyclophosphamide. Findings and limits, study-wide: TRB overlap between skin or GI tissue T cells and blood was limited. Later blood repertoires were often dominated by clones from the donor CD8+ memory compartment. Recipient CMV seropositivity and CMV reactivation strongly tracked TRB clonality.

This sequence was found in a male patient between 60 and 69 years old who received an allogeneic stem cell transplant from an unrelated donor, was CMV-positive, and had no GVHD. Some T cells may arise from the graft donor. V usage is TRBV28 and J usage is TRBJ1-1, with 8 nucleotides matching TRBD1. The source was PBMCs, collected after allogeneic stem cell transplant with posttransplant cyclophosphamide. The CDR3 region has the DNA TGTGCCAGCAGTTCAGGACAGGGTAGCACTGAAGCTTTCTTT. Protein product: CASSSGQGSTEAFF.